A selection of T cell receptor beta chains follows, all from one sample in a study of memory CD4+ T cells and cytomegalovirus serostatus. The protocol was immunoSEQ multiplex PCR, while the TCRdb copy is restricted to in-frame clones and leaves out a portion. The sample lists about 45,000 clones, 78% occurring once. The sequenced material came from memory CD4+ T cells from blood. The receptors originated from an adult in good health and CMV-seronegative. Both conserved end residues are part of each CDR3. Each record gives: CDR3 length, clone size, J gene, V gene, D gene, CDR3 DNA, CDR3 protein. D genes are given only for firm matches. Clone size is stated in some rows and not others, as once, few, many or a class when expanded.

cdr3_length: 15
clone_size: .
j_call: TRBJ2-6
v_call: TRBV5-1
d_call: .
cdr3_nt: TGCGCCAGCAGCCGTGACGCCTCTGGGGCCAACGTCCTGACTTTC
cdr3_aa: CASSRDASGANVLTF

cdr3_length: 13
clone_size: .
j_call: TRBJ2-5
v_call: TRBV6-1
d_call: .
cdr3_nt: TGTGCCAGCAGTGTGGGGGTCCGGGAGACCCAGTACTTC
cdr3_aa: CASSVGVRETQYF

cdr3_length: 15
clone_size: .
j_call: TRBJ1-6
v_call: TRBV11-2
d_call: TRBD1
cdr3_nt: TGTGCCAGCAGCTTAGCACAGGGGCTTAATTCACCCCTCCACTTT
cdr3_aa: CASSLAQGLNSPLHF

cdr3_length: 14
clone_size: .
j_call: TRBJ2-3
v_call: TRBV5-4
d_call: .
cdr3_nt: TGTGCCAGCAGCCCCCCCATCGGAGGAGGTACGCAGTATTTT
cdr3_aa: CASSPPIGGGTQYF

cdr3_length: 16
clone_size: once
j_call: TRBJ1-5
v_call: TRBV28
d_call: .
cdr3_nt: TGTGCCAGCAGTTTAGCGGGGGAGGGTGGGGATCAGCCCCAGCATTTT
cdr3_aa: CASSLAGEGGDQPQHF

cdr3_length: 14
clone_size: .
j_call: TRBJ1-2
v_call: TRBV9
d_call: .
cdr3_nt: TGTGCCAGCAGCGTAGTAACCCAGGGCGAAGGCTACACCTTC
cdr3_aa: CASSVVTQGEGYTF

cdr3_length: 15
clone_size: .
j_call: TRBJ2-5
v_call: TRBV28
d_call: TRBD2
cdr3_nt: TGTGCCAGCAGTATCGGGACTAGCGTGCGAGAGACCCAGTACTTC
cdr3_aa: CASSIGTSVRETQYF

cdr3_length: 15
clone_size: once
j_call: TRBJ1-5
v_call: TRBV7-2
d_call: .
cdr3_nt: TGTGCCAGCAGCTTAGGGGGCGCGGGCAATCAGCCCCAGCATTTT
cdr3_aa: CASSLGGAGNQPQHF

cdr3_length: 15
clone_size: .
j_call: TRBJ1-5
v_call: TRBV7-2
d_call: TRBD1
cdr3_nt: TGTGCCAGCAGCTTAGTGACAGGGAGCAATCAGCCCCAGCATTTT
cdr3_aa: CASSLVTGSNQPQHF

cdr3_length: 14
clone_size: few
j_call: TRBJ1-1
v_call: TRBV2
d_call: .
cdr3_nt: TGTGCCAGCATCCCCGAGGATCGGAGCACTGAAGCTTTCTTT
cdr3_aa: CASIPEDRSTEAFF

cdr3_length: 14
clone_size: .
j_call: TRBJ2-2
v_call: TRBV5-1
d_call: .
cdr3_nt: TGCGCCAGCAGCTTTCAGGGGAACACCGGGGAGCTGTTTTTT
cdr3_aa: CASSFQGNTGELFF

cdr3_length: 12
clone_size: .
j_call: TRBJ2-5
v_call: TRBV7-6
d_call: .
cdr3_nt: TGTGCCAGCAGCTTTCAGGCGGGGAGCCAGTACTTC
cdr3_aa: CASSFQAGSQYF

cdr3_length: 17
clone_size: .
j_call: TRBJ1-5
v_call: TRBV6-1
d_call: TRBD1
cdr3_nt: TGTGCCAGCAGTGAATTATACGGGACAGGGGGCAATCAGCCCCAGCATTTT
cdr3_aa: CASSELYGTGGNQPQHF

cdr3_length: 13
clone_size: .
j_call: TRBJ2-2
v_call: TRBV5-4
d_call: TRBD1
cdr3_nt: TGTGCCAGCAGCTGGACAGGAACCGGGGAGCTGTTTTTT
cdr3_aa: CASSWTGTGELFF

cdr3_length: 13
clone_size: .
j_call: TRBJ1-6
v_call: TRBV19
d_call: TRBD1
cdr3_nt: TGTGCCAGCGGAGGGACAGTTAATTCACCCCTCCACTTT
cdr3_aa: CASGGTVNSPLHF

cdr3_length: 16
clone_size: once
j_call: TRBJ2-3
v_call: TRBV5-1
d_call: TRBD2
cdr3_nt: TGCGCCAGCAGCCCGGGAGTCGGCGGGGGAACAGATACGCAGTATTTT
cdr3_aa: CASSPGVGGGTDTQYF

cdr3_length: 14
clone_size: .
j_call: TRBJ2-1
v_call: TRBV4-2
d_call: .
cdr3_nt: TGTGCCAGCAGCCAAGGGAGGTCGAACAATGAGCAGTTCTTC
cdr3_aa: CASSQGRSNNEQFF

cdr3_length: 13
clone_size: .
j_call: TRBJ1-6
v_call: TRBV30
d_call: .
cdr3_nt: TGTGCCTGGAGTTCTCGACGGGATTCACCCCTCCACTTT
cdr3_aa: CAWSSRRDSPLHF

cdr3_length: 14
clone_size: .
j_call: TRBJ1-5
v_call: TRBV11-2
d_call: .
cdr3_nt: TGTGCCAGCAGCCTGGGTCGGAACAATCAGCCCCAGCATTTT
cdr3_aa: CASSLGRNNQPQHF

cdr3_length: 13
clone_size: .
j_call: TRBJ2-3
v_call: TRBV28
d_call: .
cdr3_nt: TGTGCCAGCAGGAGGGGGGGTACAGATACGCAGTATTTT
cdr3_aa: CASRRGGTDTQYF

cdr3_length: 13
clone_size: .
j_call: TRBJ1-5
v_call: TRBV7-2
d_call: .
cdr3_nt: TGTGCCAGCAGCCCCAATAGCAATCAGCCCCAGCATTTT
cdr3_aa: CASSPNSNQPQHF

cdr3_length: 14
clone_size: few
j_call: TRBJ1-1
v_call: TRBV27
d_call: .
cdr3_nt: TGTGCCAGCAGTTCCAGGGGAAGGGACACTGAAGCTTTCTTT
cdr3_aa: CASSSRGRDTEAFF

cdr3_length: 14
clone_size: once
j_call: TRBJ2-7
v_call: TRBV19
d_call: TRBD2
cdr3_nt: TGTGCCAGTCACCCCCCCGGGAGGGGGGACGAGCAGTACTTC
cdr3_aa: CASHPPGRGDEQYF

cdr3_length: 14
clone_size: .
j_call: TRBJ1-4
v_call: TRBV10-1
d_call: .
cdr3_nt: TGCGCCAGCTGGGTGATTGCAACTAATGAAAAACTGTTTTTT
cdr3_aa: CASWVIATNEKLFF

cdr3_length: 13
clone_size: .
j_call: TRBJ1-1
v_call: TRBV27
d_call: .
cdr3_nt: TGTGCCAGCAGTCAGGGGAGGAACACTGAAGCTTTCTTT
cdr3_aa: CASSQGRNTEAFF

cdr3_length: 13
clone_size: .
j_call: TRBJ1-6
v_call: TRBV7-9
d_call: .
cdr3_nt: TGTGCCAGCAGCTTAGGAGGGGTTTCACCCCTCCACTTT
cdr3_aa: CASSLGGVSPLHF

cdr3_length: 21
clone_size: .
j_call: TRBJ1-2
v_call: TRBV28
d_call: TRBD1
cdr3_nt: TGTGCCAGCAGTTTCCCTACTAAGATTCGGGACAGCAAGTCCGGGTTATATGGCTACACCTTC
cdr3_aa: CASSFPTKIRDSKSGLYGYTF

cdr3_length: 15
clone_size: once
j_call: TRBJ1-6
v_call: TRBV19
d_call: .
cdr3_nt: TGTGCCAGTAACGTGGGATCGGCGTATAATTCACCCCTCCACTTT
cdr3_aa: CASNVGSAYNSPLHF

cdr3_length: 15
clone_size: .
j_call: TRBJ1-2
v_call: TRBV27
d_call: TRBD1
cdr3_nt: TGTGCCAGCAGTCCCGGGGGGGGACAGAACTATGGCTACACCTTC
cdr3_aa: CASSPGGGQNYGYTF

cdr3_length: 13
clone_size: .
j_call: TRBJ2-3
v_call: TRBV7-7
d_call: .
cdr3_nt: TGTGCCAGCTCCTACCACTTCTCAGATACGCAGTATTTT
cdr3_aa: CASSYHFSDTQYF

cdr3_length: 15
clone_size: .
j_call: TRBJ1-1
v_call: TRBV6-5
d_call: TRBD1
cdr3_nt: TGTGCCAGCAGTAACAGTTTGGGACAGGCCCCTCCGTTGTTCTTT
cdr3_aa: CASSNSLGQAPPLFF

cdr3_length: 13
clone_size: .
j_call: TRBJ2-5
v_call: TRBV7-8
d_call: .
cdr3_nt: TGTGCCAGCACCCGAGACCTCCAAGAGACCCAGTACTTC
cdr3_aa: CASTRDLQETQYF

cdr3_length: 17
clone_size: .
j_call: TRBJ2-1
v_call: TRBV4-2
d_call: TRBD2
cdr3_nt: TGTGCCAGCAGCCTCTATGTAGCGGGGGACGCCTACAATGAGCAGTTCTTC
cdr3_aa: CASSLYVAGDAYNEQFF

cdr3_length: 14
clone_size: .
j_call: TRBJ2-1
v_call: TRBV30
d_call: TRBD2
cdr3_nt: TGTGCCTGGAGAGAGCGGGGGGCCCTAGATGAGCAGTTCTTC
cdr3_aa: CAWRERGALDEQFF

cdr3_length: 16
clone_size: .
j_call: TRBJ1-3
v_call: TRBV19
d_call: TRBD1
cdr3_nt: TGTGCCAGTAGTATACCGGGACAGGGGGCTGGAAACACCATATATTTT
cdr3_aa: CASSIPGQGAGNTIYF

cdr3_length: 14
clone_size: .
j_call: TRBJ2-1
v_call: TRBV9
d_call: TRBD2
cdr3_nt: TGTGCCATCAAAGCGGGGGGGCCCTACAATGAGCAGTTCTTC
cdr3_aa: CAIKAGGPYNEQFF

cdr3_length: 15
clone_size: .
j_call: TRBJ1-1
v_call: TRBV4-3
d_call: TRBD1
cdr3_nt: TGCGCCAGCAGCCAAGACAGGGGGCGGAGGACTGAAGCTTTCTTT
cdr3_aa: CASSQDRGRRTEAFF

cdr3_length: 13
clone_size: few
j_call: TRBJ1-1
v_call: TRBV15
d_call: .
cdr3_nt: TGTGCCACCCGAAGGACCGGGACCCCTGAAGCTTTCTTT
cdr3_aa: CATRRTGTPEAFF

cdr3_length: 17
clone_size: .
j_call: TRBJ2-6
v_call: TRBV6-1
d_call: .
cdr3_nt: TGTGCCAGCAGTGAAATGTTCAGCAACTCTGGGGCCAACGTCCTGACTTTC
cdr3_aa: CASSEMFSNSGANVLTF

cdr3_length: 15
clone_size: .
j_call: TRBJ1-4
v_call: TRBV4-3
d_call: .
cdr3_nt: TGCGCCAGCAGCCGAAATCCGGGGGGAAATGAAAAACTGTTTTTT
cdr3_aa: CASSRNPGGNEKLFF

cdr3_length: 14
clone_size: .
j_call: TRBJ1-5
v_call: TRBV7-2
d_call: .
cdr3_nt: TGTGCCAGCAGCCCAGGGAAGGGCAATCAGCCCCAGCATTTT
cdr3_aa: CASSPGKGNQPQHF

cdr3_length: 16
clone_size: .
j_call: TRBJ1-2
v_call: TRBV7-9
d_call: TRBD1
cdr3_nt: TGTGCCAGCAGCTTAGGCCATTCACAGGGGGCTTATGGCTACACCTTC
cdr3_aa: CASSLGHSQGAYGYTF

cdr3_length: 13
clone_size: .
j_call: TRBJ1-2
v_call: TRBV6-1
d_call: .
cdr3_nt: TGTGCCAGCATCCGGGGGCGCGCCTATGGCTACACCTTC
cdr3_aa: CASIRGRAYGYTF

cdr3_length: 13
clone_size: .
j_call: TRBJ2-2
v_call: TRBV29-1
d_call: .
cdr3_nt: TGCAGCGTTGAAGACACCACCACCGGGGAGCTGTTTTTT
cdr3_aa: CSVEDTTTGELFF